This T cell receptor (beta chain) was found in a study of sequential checkpoint blockade in melanoma. The treatment denotes: randomized to nivolumab then ipilimumab (arm A) or the reverse (arm B). Overall study findings and caveats: Response in arm A was associated with pretreatment TIL clonality.

Only in-frame clones appear in the TCRdb table, and some are missing; sequencing was by immunoSEQ multiplex PCR. The data hold thousands of clones, with 15% to 20% observed a single time. This clone has ten or more counts. Antigen unknown. The germline V and J ends were trimmed by 0 bases and 1 base, with 6 bases remaining between them. Germline-derived CDR1 and CDR2 are MGHRA and YSYEKL. This CDR3 is built from 14 residues. Here the sequenced sample was tumor tissue (inferred from file names), taken from a patient given nivolumab and ipilimumab in sequence. The J gene is TRBJ1-1, the V gene TRBV4-1; maybe TRBD1 (6 bases). The TCR comes from a human patient with melanoma. Some clones in this sample may be carry-over from other donors' samples. In nucleotides, the CDR3 is TGCGCCAGCAGCCAAGAACAGGGGAACACTGAAGCTTTCTTT. This translates into CASSQEQGNTEAFF.